This T cell receptor (beta chain) appears in the sequencing data of a study of cytomegalovirus exposure and HLA in healthy donors. Study-level points and caveats: As a later analysis revealed, most CMV-associated TCR beta chains appeared HLA-restricted. It was reportedly the case that the classifier diagnosed cytomegalovirus status with high specificity and sensitivity.

Regarding donors, all were healthy bone marrow donors. This CDR3 comprises 13 residues. Germline assignment: CDR1 SGHRS and CDR2 YFSETQ. The ends were cut back, 4 bases at V and 2 bases at J, with 9 bases in the middle. As regards this clone: What it binds is unknown.

Researchers ran the PCR with 60 Vbeta and 13 Jbeta primers. This table comes from immunoSEQ multiplex PCR, and its TCRdb copy is limited to in-frame clones, with some not included. This sample has fewer than 200,000 clones, with over 80% found just once. Sequencing input: PBMCs. This TCR derives from a male donor in good health and CMV-seronegative. The chain employs TRBV5-1 and TRBJ2-5; a weak D match, TRBD1 (5 bases). CDR3 residues: CASSLHRQETQYF. The DNA of the CDR3 is TGCGCCAGCAGCCTACACAGGCAAGAGACCCAGTACTTC. The variable domain in full, with the rest retrieved from reference TRBV5-1 and TRBJ2-5, is KAGVTQTPRYLIKTRGQQVTLSCSPISGHRSVSWYQQTPGQGLQFLFEYFSETQRNKGNFPGRFSGRQFSNSRSEMNVSTLELGDSALYLCASSLHRQETQYFGPGTRLLVL.